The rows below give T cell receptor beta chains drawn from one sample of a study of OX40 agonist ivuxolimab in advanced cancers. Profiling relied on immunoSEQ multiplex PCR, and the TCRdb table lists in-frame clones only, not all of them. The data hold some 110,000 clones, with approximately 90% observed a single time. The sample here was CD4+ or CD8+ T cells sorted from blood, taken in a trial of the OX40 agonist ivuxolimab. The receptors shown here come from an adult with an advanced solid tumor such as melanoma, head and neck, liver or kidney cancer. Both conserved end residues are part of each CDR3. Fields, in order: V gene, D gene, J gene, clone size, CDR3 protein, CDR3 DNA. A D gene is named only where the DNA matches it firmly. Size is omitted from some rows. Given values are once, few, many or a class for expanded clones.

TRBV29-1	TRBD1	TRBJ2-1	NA	CSVRSGTGSWNEQFF	TGCAGCGTCCGATCTGGGACAGGGTCTTGGAATGAGCAGTTCTTC
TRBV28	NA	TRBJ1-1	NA	CASSYSNGGRGAFF	TGTGCCAGCAGTTACTCTAACGGGGGCAGGGGAGCTTTCTTT
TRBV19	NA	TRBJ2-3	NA	CASSIGGTDTQYF	TGTGCCAGTAGTATCGGGGGCACAGATACGCAGTATTTT
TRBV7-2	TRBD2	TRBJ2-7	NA	CASSPSGLAGYYEQYF	TGTGCCAGCAGCCCGTCCGGACTAGCGGGGTATTACGAGCAGTACTTC
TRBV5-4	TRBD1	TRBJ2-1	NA	CASSFDRANEQFF	TGTGCCAGCAGCTTTGACAGGGCCAATGAGCAGTTCTTC
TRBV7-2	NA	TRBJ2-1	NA	CASSLAGGPYNEQFF	TGTGCCAGCAGCTTAGCGGGGGGGCCCTACAATGAGCAGTTCTTC
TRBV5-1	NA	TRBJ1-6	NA	CASSSGTRGNSPLHF	TGCGCCAGCAGCTCCGGGACGAGAGGCAATTCACCCCTCCACTTT
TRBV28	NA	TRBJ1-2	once	CASRAATMDYGYTF	TGTGCCAGCAGGGCGGCGACCATGGACTATGGCTACACCTTC
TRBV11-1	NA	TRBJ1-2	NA	CASSLEGYGYTF	TGTGCCAGCAGCTTAGAAGGCTATGGCTACACCTTC
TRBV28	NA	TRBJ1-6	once	CASSSADSYNSPLHF	TGTGCCAGCAGTTCGGCGGATTCCTATAATTCACCCCTCCACTTT
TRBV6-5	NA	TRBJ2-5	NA	CASSQLGGYQETQYF	TGTGCCAGCAGTCAGCTAGGGGGGTACCAAGAGACCCAGTACTTC
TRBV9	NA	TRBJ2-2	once	CASSNRGTGELFF	TGTGCCAGCTCCAACCGCGGAACCGGGGAGCTGTTTTTT
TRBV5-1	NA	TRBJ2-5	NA	CASSWGPKGQAETQYF	TGCGCCAGCAGCTGGGGGCCAAAGGGTCAGGCGGAGACCCAGTACTTC
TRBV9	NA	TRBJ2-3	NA	CASRPGPPPDTQYF	TGTGCCAGCAGACCGGGCCCGCCCCCAGATACGCAGTATTTT
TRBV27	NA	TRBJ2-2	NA	CASSTAVDTGELFF	TGTGCCAGCAGTACCGCGGTGGACACCGGGGAGCTGTTTTTT
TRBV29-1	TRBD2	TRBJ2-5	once	CSVGISSGGAGETQYF	TGCAGCGTTGGAATAAGTAGCGGGGGGGCGGGTGAGACCCAGTACTTC
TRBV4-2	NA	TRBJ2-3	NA	CASSQGGGRVDTQYF	TGTGCCAGCAGCCAAGGGGGAGGTAGGGTAGATACGCAGTATTTT
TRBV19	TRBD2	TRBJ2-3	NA	CATDLRGLAGTDTQYF	TGTGCCACCGATTTAAGGGGACTAGCGGGCACAGATACGCAGTATTTT
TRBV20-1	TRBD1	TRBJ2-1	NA	CSAEDRDEQFF	TGCAGTGCTGAGGACAGGGACGAGCAGTTCTTC
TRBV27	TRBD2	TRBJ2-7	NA	CASSLWTSGYEQYF	TGTGCCAGCAGTTTATGGACTAGCGGCTACGAGCAGTACTTC
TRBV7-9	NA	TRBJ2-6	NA	CASSLATAGANVLTF	TGTGCCAGCAGCTTAGCGACAGCTGGGGCCAACGTCCTGACTTTC
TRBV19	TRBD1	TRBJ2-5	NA	CASRATGEETQYF	TGTGCCAGTAGGGCGACAGGGGAAGAGACCCAGTACTTC